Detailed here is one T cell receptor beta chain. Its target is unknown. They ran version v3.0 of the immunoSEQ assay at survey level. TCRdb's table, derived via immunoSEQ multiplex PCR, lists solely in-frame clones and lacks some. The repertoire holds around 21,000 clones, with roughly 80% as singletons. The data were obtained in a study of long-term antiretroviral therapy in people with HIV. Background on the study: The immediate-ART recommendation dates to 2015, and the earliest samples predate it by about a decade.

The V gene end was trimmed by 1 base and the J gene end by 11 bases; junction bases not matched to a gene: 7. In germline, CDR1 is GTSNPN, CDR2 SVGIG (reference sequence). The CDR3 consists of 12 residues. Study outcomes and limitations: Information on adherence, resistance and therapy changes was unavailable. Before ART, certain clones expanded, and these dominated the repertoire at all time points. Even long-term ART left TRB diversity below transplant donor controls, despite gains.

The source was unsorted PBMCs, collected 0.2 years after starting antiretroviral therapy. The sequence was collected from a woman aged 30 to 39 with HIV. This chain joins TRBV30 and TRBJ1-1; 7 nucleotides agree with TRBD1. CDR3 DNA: TGTGCCTGGAGTGATCCGACAGGGACGGCTTTCTTT. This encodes CAWSDPTGTAFF.